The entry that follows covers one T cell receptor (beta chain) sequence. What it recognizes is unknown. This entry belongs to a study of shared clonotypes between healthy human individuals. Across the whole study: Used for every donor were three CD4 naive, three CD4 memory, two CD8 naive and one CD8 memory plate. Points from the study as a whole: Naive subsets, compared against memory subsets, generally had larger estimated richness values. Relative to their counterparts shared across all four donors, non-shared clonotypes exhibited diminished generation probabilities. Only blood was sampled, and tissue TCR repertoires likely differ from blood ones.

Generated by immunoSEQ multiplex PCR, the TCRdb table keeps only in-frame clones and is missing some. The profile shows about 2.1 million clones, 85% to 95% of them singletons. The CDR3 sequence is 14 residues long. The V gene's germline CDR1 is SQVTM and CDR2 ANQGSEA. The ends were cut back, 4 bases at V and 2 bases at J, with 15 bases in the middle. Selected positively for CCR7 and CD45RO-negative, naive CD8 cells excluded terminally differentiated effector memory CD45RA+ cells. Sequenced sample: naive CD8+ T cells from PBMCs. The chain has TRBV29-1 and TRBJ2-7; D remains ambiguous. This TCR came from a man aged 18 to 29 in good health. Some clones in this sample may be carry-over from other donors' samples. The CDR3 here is CSVVGQPSPYEQYF. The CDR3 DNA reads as TGCAGCGTTGTAGGGCAGCCCTCTCCCTACGAGCAGTACTTC.